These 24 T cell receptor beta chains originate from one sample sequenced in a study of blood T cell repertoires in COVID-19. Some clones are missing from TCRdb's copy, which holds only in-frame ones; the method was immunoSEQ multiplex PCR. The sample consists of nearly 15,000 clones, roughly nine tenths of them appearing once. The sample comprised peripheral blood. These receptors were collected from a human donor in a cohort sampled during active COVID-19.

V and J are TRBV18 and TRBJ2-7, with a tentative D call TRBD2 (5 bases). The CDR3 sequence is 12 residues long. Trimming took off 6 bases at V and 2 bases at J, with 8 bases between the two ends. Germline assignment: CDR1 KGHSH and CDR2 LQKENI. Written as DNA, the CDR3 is TGTGCCAGCTCTGGGAGCACCTACGAGCAGTACTTC. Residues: CASSGSTYEQYF.

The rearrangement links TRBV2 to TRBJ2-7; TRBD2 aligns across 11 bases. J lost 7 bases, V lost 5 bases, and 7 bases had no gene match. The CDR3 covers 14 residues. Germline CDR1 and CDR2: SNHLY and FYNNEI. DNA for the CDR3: TGTGCCAGCAGTTCACTGACTAGCGGGGTTGAGCAGTACTTC. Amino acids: CASSSLTSGVEQYF.

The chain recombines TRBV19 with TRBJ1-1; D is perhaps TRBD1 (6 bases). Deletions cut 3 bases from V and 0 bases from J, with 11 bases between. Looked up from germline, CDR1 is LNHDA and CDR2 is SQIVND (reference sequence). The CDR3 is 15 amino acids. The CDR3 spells CASSIAGTLNTEAFF. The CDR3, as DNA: TGTGCCAGTAGTATTGCCGGGACATTGAACACTGAAGCTTTCTTT. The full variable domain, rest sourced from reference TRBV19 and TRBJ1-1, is DGGITQSPKYLFRKEGQNVTLSCEQNLNHDAMYWYRQDPGQGLRLIYYSQIVNDFQKGDIAEGYSVSREKKESFPLTVTSAQKNPTAFYLCASSIAGTLNTEAFFGQGTRLTVV.

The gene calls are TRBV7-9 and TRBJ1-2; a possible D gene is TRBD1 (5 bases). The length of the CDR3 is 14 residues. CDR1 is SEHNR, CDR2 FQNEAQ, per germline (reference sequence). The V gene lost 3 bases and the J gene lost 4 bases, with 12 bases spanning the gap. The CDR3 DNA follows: TGTGCCAGCAGCTTGGATACAGGCGCCTATGGCTACACCTTC. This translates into CASSLDTGAYGYTF.

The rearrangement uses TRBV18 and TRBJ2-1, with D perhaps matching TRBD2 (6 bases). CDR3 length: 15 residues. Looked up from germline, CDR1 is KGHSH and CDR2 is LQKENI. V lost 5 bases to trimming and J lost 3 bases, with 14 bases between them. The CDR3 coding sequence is TGTGCCAGCTCAGCGGGACGGTCAATCTACAATGAGCAGTTCTTC. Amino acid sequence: CASSAGRSIYNEQFF. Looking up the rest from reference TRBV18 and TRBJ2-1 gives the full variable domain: NAGVMQNPRHLVRRRGQEARLRCSPMKGHSHVYWYRQLPEEGLKFMVYLQKENIIDESGMPKERFSAEFPKEGPSILRIQQVVRGDSAAYFCASSAGRSIYNEQFFGPGTRLTVL.

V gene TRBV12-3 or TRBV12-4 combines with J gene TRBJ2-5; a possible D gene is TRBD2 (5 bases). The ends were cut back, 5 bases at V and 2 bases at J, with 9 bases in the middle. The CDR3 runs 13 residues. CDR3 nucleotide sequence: TGTGCCAGCAGTGTCGGGATTCAAGAGACCCAGTACTTC. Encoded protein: CASSVGIQETQYF.

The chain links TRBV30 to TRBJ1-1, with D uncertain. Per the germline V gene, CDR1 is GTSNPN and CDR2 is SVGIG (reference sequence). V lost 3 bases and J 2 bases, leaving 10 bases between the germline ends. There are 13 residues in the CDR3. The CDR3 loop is CAWSPTPNTEAFF. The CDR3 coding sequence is TGTGCCTGGAGCCCGACACCCAACACTGAAGCTTTCTTT. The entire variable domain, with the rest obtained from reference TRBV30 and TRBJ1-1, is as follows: SQTIHQWPATLVQPVGSPLSLECTVEGTSNPNLYWYRQAAGRGLQLLFYSVGIGQISSEVPQNLSASRPQDRQFILSSKKLLLSDSGFYLCAWSPTPNTEAFFGQGTRLTVV.

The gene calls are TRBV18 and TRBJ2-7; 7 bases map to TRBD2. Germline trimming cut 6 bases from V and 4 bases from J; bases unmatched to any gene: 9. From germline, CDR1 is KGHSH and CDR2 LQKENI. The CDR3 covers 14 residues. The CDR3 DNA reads TGTGCCAGCTCGGGAGGGCCCAAAGAATACGAGCAGTACTTC. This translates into CASSGGPKEYEQYF.

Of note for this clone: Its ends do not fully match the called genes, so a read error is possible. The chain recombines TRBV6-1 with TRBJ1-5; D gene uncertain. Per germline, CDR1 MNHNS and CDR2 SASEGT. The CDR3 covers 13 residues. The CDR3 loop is CASREDLNQPQHF. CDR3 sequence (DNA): TGTGCCAGCAGGGAAGACTTAAATCAGCCCCAGCATTTT.

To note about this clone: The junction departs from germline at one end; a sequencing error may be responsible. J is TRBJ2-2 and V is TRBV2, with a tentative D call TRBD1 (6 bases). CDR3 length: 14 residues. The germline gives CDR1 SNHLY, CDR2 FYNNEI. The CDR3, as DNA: TGTGCCAGCAATGAACAGGGTCACACCGGGGAGCTGTTTTTT. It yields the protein CASNEQGHTGELFF. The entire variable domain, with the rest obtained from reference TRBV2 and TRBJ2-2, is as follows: EPEVTQTPSHQVTQMGQEVILRCVPISNHLYFYWYRQILGQKVEFLVSFYNNEISEKSEIFDDQFSVERPDGSNFTLKIRSTKLEDSAMYFCASNEQGHTGELFFGEGSRLTVL.

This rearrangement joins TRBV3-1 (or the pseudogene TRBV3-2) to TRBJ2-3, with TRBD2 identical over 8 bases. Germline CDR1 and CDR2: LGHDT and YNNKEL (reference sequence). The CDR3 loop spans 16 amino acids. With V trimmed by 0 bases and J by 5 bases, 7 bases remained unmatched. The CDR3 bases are TGTGCCAGCAGCCAAGATGGGCGGGGGGCCAGAGATACGCAGTATTTT. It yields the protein CASSQDGRGARDTQYF.

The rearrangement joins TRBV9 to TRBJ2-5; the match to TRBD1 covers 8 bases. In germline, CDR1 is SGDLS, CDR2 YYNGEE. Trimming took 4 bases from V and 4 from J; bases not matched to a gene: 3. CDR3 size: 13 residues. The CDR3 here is CASSPTGGETQYF. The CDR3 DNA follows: TGTGCCAGCAGCCCCACAGGGGGAGAGACCCAGTACTTC.

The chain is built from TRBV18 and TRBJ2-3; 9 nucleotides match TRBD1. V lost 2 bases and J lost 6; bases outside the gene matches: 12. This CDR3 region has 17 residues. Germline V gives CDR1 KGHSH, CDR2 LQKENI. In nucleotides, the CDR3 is TGTGCCAGCTCACCAATTCAGGGACAGGGTGTTTCGGATACGCAGTATTTT. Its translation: CASSPIQGQGVSDTQYF. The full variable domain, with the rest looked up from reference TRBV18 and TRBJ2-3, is NAGVMQNPRHLVRRRGQEARLRCSPMKGHSHVYWYRQLPEEGLKFMVYLQKENIIDESGMPKERFSAEFPKEGPSILRIQQVVRGDSAAYFCASSPIQGQGVSDTQYFGPGTRLTVL.

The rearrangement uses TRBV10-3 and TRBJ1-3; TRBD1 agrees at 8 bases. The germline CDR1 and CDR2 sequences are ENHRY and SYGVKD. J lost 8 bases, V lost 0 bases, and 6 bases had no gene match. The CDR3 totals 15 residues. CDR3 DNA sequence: TGTGCCATCAGTGAGTCTCGGCAGGGGGCAGACACCATATATTTT. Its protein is CAISESRQGADTIYF.

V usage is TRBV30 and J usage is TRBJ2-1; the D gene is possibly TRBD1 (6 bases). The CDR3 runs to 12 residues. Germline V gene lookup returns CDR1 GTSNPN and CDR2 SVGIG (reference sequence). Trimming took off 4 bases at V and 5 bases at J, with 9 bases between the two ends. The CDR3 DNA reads TGTGCCTGGACAGGGGCAAACAATGAGCAGTTCTTC. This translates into CAWTGANNEQFF. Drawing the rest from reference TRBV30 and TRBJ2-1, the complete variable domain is SQTIHQWPATLVQPVGSPLSLECTVEGTSNPNLYWYRQAAGRGLQLLFYSVGIGQISSEVPQNLSASRPQDRQFILSSKKLLLSDSGFYLCAWTGANNEQFFGPGTRLTVL.

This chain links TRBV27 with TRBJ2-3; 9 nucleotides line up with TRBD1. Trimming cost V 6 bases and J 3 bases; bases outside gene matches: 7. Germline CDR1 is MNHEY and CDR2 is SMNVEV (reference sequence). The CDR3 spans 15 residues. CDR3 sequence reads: CASSPTGGSTDTQYF. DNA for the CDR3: TGTGCCAGCAGCCCCACAGGGGGCTCTACAGATACGCAGTATTTT.

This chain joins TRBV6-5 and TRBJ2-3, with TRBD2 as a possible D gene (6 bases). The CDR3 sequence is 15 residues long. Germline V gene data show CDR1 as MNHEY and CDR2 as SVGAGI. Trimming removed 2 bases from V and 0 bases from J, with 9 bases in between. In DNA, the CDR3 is TGTGCCAGCAGTTACAAGGGGACTAGCACAGATACGCAGTATTTT. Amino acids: CASSYKGTSTDTQYF.

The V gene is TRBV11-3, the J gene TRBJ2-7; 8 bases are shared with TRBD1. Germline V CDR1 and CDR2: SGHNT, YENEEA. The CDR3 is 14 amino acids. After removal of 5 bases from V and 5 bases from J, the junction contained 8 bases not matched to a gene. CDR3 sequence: CASSEERTGNEQYF. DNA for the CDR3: TGTGCCAGCAGCGAGGAGAGGACAGGGAACGAGCAGTACTTC. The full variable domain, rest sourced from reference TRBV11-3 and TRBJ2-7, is EAGVVQSPRYKIIEKKQPVAFWCNPISGHNTLYWYLQNLGQGPELLIRYENEEAVDDSQLPKDRFSAERLKGVDSTLKIQPAELGDSAVYLCASSEERTGNEQYFGPGTRLTVT.

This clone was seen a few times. The DNA of the CDR3 is TGCAGCGTTGAAGAGGGCAAAGCCTACGAGCAGTACTTC. Translating it yields CSVEEGKAYEQYF. The genes are TRBV29-1 and TRBJ2-7; D unresolved. CDR3 length: 13 residues. Looked up from germline, CDR1 is SQVTM and CDR2 is ANQGSEA. V was clipped by 0 bases and J by 2 bases, with 8 bases between them.

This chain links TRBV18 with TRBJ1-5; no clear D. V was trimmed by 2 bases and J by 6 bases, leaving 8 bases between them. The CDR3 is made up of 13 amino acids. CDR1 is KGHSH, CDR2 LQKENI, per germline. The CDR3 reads CASSPSEAQPQHF. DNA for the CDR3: TGTGCCAGCTCACCAAGTGAGGCTCAGCCCCAGCATTTT.

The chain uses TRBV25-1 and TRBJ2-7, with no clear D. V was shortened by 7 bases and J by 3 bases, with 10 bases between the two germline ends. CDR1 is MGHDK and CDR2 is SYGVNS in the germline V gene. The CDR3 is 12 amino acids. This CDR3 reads CASTRRVYEQYF. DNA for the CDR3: TGTGCCAGCACCCGACGGGTCTACGAGCAGTACTTC.

This CDR3 is CASSEGTGIQPQHF. In nucleotides, the CDR3 is TGTGCCAGCAGTGAAGGGACAGGGATTCAGCCCCAGCATTTT. This chain joins TRBV6-1 and TRBJ1-5; 8 nucleotides agree with TRBD1. The V gene's germline CDR1 is MNHNS and CDR2 SASEGT. The CDR3 runs 14 residues. Trimming cost V 1 base and J 6 bases; bases outside gene matches: 2.

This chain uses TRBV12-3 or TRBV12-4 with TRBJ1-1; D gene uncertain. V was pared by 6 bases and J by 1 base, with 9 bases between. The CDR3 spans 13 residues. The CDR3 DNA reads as TGTGCCAGCAGCCCTAACCCGAACACTGAAGCTTTCTTT. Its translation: CASSPNPNTEAFF.

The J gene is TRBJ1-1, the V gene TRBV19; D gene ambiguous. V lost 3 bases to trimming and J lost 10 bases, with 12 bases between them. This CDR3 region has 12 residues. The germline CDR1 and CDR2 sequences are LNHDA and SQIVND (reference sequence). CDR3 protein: CASSMGWRAAFF. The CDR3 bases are TGTGCCAGTAGTATGGGATGGCGGGCAGCTTTCTTT.